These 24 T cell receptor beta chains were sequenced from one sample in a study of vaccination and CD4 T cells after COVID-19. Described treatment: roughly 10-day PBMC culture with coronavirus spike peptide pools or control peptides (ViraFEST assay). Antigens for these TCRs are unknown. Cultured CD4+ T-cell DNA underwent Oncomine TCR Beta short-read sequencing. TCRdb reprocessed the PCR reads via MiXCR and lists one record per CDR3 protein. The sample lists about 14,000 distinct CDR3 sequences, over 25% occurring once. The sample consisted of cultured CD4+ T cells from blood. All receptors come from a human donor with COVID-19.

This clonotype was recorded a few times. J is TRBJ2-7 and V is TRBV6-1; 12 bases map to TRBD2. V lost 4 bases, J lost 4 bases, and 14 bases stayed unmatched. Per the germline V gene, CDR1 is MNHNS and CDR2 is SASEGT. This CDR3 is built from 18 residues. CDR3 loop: CASSGATSGGAIPYEQYF. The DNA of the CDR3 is TGTGCCAGCAGTGGCGCGACTAGCGGGGGAGCCATTCCATACGAGCAGTACTTC.

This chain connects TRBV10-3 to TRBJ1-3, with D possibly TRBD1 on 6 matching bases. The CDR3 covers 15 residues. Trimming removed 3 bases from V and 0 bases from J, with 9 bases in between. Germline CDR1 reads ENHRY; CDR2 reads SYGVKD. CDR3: CAISEGGGSGNTIYF. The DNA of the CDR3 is TGTGCCATCAGTGAAGGAGGGGGCTCTGGAAACACCATATATTTT.

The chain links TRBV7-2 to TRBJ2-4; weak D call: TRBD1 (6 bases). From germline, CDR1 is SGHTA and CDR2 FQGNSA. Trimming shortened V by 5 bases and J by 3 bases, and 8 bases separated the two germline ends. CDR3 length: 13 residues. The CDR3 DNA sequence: TGTGCCAGCAGCCCAGGGGACAAAAACATTCAGTACTTC. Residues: CASSPGDKNIQYF.

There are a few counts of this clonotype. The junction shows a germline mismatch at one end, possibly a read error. Here the CDR3 DNA reads TGTGCCACCAGCGATTTAATGAACACTGAAGCTTTCTTT. Translation: CATSDLMNTEAFF. The chain uses TRBV24-1 and TRBJ1-1; D not resolved. Germline values: CDR1 KGHDR, CDR2 SFDVKD. This CDR3 region has 13 residues.

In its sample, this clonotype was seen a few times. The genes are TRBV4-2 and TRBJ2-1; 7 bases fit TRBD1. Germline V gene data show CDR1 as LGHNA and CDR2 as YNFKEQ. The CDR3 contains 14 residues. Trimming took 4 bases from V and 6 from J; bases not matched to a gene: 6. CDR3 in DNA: TGTGCCAGCAGCCGGGACAGAACGCGCAATGAGCAGTTCTTC. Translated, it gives CASSRDRTRNEQFF.

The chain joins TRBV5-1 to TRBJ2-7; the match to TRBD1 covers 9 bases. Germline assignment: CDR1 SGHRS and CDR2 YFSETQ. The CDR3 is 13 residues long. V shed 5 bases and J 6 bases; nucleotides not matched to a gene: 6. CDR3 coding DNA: TGCGCCAGCAGAACCGGGACAGGGATCGAGCAGTACTTC. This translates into CASRTGTGIEQYF.

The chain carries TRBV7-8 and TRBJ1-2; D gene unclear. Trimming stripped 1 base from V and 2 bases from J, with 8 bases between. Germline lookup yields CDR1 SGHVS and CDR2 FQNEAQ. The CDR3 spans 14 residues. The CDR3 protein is CASSLVYKNYGYTF. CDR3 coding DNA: TGTGCCAGCAGCTTAGTATACAAGAACTATGGCTACACCTTC.

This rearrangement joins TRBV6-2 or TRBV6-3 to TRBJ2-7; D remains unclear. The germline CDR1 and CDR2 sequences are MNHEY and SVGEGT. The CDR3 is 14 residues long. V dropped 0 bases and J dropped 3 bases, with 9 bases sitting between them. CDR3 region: CASSYSHQLYEQYF. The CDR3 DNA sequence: TGTGCCAGCAGTTACTCCCACCAACTCTACGAGCAGTACTTC.

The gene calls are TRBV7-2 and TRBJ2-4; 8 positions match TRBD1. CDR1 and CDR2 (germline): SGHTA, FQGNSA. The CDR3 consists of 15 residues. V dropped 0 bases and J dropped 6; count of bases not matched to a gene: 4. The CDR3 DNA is TGTGCCAGCAGCTTAGCGCAGGGGGCTAGAAACATTCAGTACTTC. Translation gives CASSLAQGARNIQYF.

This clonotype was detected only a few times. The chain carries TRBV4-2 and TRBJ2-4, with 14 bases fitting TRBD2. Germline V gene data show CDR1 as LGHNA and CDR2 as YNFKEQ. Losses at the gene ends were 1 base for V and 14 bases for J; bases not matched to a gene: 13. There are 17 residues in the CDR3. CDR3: CASSQVGLAGGRIQEYF. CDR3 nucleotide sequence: TGTGCCAGCAGCCAAGTAGGACTAGCGGGGGGACGCATTCAGGAGTACTTC.

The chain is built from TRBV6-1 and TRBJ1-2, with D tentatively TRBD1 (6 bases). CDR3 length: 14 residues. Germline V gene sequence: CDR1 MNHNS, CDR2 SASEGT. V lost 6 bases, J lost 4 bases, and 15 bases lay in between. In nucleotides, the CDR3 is TGTGCCAGCAGCAAACAGGGAAGTAGCTATGGCTACACCTTC. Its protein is CASSKQGSSYGYTF.

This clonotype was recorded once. CDR3 sequence reads: CASSAPPQRGKETQYF. CDR3 coding DNA: TGTGCCAGCAGCGCCCCCCCCCAGCGGGGGAAAGAGACCCAGTACTTC. The chain recombines TRBV9 with TRBJ2-5; 8 nucleotides align to TRBD2. This CDR3 is 16 amino acids long. Germline V gene lookup returns CDR1 SGDLS and CDR2 YYNGEE. The V and J ends lost 3 bases and 3 bases, in that order; junction bases with no gene match: 10.

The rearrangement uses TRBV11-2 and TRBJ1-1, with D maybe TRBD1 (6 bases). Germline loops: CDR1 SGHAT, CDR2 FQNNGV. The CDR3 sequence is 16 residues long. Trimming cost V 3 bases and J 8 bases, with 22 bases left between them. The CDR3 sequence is CASSFRGSGVIIEAFF. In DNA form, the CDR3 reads TGTGCCAGCAGCTTTCGGGGGTCAGGGGTGATCATAGAAGCTTTCTTT.

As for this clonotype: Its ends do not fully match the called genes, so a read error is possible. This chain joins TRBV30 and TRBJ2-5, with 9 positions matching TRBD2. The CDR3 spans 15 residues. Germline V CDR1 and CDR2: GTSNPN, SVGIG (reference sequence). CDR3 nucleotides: TGTGCCTGGGGGGACGGCGGGGGGGCCGGAGAGACTCAGTACTTC. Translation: CAWGDGGGAGETQYF.

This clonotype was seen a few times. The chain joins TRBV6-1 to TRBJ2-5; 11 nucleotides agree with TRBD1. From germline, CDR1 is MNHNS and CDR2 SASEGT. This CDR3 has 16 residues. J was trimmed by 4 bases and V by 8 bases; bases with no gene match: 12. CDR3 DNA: TGTGCCAGCTCCTTCCCCGGGACAGGGGGGAGAGAGACCCAGTACTTC. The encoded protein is CASSFPGTGGRETQYF.

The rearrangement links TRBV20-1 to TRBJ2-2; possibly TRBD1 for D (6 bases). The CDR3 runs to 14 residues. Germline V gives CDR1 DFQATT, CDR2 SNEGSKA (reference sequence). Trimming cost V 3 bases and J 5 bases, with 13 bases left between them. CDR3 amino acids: CSARGDRRTGELFF. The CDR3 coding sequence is TGCAGTGCTAGGGGTGACAGGAGGACCGGGGAGCTGTTTTTT.

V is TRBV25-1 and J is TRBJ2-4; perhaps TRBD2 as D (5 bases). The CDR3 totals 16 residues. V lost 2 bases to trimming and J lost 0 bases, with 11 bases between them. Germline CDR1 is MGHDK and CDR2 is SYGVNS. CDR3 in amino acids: CASSETSSLAKNIQYF. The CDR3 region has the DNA TGTGCCAGCAGTGAAACTTCTAGCCTAGCCAAAAACATTCAGTACTTC.

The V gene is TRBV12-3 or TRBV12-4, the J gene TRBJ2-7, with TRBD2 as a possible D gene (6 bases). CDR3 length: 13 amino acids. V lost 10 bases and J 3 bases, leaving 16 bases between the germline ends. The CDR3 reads CATQASGVYEQYF. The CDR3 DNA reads TGTGCCACCCAGGCATCGGGGGTCTACGAGCAGTACTTC.

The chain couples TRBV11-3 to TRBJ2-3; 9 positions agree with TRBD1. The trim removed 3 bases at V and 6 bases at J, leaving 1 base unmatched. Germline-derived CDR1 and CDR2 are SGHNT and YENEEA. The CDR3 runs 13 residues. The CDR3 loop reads CASSFGQGDTQYF. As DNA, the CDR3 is TGTGCCAGCAGCTTCGGACAGGGGGATACGCAGTATTTT.

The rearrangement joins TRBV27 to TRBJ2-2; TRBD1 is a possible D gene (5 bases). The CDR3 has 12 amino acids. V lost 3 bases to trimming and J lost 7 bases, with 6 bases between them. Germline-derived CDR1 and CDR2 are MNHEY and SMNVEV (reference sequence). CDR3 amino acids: CASSFRGGELFF. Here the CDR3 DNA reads TGTGCCAGCAGTTTTAGGGGCGGGGAGCTGTTTTTT.

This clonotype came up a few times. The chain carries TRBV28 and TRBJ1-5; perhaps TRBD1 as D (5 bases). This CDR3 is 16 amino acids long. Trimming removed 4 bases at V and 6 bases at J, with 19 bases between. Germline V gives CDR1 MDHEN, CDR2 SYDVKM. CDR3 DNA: TGTGCCAGCAGTTCCCCCGGAGGCGGACAAGGTCAGCCCCAGCATTTT. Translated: CASSSPGGGQGQPQHF.

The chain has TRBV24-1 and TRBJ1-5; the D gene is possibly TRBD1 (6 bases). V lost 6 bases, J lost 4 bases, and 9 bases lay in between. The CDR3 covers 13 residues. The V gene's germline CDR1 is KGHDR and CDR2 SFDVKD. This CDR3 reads CATSHGTNQPQHF. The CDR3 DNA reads TGTGCCACCAGTCACGGGACAAATCAGCCCCAGCATTTT.

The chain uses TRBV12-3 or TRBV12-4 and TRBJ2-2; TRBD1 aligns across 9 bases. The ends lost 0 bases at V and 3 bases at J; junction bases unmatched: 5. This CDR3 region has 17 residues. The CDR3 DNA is TGTGCCAGCAGTTTAGCGACAGGGGGTCGGGACACCGGGGAGCTGTTTTTT. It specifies CASSLATGGRDTGELFF.

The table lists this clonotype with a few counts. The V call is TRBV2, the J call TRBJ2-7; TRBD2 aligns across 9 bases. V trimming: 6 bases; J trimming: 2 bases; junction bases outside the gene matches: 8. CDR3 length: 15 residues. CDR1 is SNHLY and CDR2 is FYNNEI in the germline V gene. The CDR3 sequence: CASSVDSGGPYEQYF. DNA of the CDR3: TGTGCCAGCAGCGTCGATAGCGGGGGTCCCTACGAGCAGTACTTC.